The T cell receptor beta chain under discussion was sequenced for a study of Graves' ophthalmopathy and Graves' hyperthyroidism. Ten or more counts support this clonotype. The antigen remains unidentified. Exclusion criteria comprised other autoimmune diseases, uncontrolled infections, pregnancy or lactation in patients. CDR1 is SGDLS, CDR2 YYNGEE, per germline. The CDR3 totals 14 residues. V was pared by 3 bases and J by 1 base, with 2 bases of the junction left unmatched. Amplification of TCR beta CDR3 regions used RNA transcripts. First-round RT-PCR employed HTBI primers, with a second-round multiplex PCR after it. Via MiXCR, TCRdb re-called the multiplex PCR reads, giving one row per CDR3 protein. Of approximately 410,000 distinct CDR3 sequences detected, less than 20% appear once; the ten largest clones hold roughly 7%. Notes on the study in general: Also, most clonotypes expanded in the thyroid above 0.001 frequency appeared in blood. From stable hyperthyroidism, ophthalmopathy was separated by a 13-signature model with roughly 89% sensitivity and around 80% specificity. Predictions made by the model for ophthalmopathy progression reached just over 70% sensitivity and about 72% specificity.

This receptor was obtained from a woman aged 18 to 35 with stable Graves' hyperthyroidism. The specimen sequenced was peripheral blood. V gene TRBV9 combines with J gene TRBJ2-5, with TRBD2 matching 8 bases. The CDR3 DNA sequence: TGTGCCAGCAGCGAGCGGGGGTTCCAAGAGACCCAGTACTTC. Amino acids: CASSERGFQETQYF.